Sequencing of this TCR beta chain was carried out in a study of immune evolution from preneoplasia to lung adenocarcinoma. The study's findings and limits: Normal lung had the highest top T cell clone frequencies.

As to this clone: Its antigen is still unknown.

Between the mid-2010s and the late 2010s, patients underwent resection in Japan or China. After pathologic assessment, macro-dissection selected premalignant or tumor cells for extraction. The data were produced by immunoSEQ multiplex PCR, yet TCRdb's version contains in-frame clones alone and is incomplete. The sample lists about 41,000 clones, around 79% occurring once. This CDR3 comprises 13 residues. V lost 4 bases and J 0 bases, leaving 9 bases between the germline ends. Per the germline V gene, CDR1 is SQVTM and CDR2 is ANQGSEA. The source is a person aged 55 to 75 with lung adenocarcinoma. The chain couples TRBV29-1 to TRBJ1-2; no definite D call. The specimen sequenced was FFPE invasive lung adenocarcinoma tissue. The chain's CDR3 is CSVGAATNYGYTF. The DNA of the CDR3 is TGCAGCGTTGGGGCAGCAACTAACTATGGCTACACCTTC. Using reference TRBV29-1 and TRBJ1-2 for the parts outside the CDR3, the full variable domain is SAVISQKPSRDICQRGTSLTIQCQVDSQVTMMFWYRQQPGQSLTLIATANQGSEATYESGFVIDKFPISRPNLTFSTLTVSNMSPEDSSIYLCSVGAATNYGYTFGSGTRLTVV.